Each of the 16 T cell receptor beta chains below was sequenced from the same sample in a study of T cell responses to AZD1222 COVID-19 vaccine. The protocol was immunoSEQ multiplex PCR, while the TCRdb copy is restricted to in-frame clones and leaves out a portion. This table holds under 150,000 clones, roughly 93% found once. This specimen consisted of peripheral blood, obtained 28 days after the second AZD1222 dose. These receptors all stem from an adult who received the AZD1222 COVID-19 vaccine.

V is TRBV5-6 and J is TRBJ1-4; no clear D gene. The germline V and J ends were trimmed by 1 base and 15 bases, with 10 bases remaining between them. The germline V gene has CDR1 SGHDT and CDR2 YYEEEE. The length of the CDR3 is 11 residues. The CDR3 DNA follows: TGTGCCAGCAGCTTGAACGACAAGGTGTTTTTT. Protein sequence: CASSLNDKVFF.

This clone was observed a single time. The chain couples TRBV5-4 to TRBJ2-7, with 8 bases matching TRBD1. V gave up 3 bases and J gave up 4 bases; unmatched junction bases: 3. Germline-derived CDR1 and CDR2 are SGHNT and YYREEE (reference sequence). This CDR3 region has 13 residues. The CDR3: CASSYDRGYEQYV. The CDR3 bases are TGTGCCAGCAGCTACGACAGGGGTTACGAGCAGTACGTC.

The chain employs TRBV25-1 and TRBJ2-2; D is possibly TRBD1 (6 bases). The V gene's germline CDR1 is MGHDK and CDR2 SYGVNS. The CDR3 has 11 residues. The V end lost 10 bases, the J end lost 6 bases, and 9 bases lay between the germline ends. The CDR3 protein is CATRGPGELFF. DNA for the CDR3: TGTGCCACCAGGGGACCCGGGGAGCTGTTTTTT.

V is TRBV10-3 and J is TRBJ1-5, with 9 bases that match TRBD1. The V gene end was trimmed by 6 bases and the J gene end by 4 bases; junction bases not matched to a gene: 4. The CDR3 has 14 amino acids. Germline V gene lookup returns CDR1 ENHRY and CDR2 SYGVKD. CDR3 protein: CAISSTGGNQPQHF. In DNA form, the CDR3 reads TGTGCCATCAGCTCGACAGGGGGGAATCAGCCCCAGCATTTT.

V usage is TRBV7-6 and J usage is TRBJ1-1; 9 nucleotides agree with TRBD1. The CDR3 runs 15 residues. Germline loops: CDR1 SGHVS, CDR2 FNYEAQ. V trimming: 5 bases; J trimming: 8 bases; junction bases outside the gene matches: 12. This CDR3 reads CASSPGPGQGREAFF. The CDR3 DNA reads TGTGCCAGCAGCCCAGGTCCGGGACAGGGAAGAGAAGCTTTCTTT. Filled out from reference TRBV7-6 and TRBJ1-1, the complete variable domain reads GAGVSQSPRYKVTKRGQDVALRCDPISGHVSLYWYRQALGQGPEFLTYFNYEAQQDKSGLPNDRFSAERPEGSISTLTIQRTEQRDSAMYRCASSPGPGQGREAFFGQGTRLTVV.

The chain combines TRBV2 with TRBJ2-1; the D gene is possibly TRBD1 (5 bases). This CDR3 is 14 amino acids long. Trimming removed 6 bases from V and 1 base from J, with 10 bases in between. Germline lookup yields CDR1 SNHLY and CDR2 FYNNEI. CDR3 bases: TGTGCCAGCAGAGGGGTAGGGTCCTACAATGAGCAGTTCTTC. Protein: CASRGVGSYNEQFF.

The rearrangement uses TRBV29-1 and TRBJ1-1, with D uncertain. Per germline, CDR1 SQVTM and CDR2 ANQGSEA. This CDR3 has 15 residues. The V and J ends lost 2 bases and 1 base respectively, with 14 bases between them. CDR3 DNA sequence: TGCAGCGTTGAACGGTTCGAGGTAAGGAACACTGAAGCTTTCTTT. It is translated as CSVERFEVRNTEAFF.

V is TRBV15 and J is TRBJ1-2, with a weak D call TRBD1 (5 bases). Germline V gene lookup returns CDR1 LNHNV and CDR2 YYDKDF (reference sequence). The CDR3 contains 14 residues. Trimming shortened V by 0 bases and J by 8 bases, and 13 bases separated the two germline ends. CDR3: CATSRDRESRGYTF. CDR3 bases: TGTGCCACCAGCAGAGACAGGGAGAGCCGAGGCTACACCTTC.

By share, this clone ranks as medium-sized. This CDR3 is CASSAPGRSYGYTF. For the CDR3, the DNA is TGTGCCAGCAGTGCACCGGGACGGAGCTATGGCTACACCTTC. The chain carries TRBV28 and TRBJ1-2, with a tentative D call TRBD1 (5 bases). CDR3 length equals 14 residues. V was cut by 5 bases and J by 4 bases, with 14 bases left in between. Germline CDR1 MDHEN, CDR2 SYDVKM.

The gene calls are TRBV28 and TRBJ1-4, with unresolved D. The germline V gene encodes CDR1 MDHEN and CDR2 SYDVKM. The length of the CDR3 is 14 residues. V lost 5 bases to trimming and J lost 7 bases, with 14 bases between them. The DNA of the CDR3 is TGTGCCAGCAGTCCCTCTTTTGCCGGTGAAAAACTGTTTTTT. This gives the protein CASSPSFAGEKLFF. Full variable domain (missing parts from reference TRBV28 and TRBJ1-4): DVKVTQSSRYLVKRTGEKVFLECVQDMDHENMFWYRQDPGLGLRLIYFSYDVKMKEKGDIPEGYSVSREKKERFSLILESASTNQTSMYLCASSPSFAGEKLFFGSGTQLSVL.

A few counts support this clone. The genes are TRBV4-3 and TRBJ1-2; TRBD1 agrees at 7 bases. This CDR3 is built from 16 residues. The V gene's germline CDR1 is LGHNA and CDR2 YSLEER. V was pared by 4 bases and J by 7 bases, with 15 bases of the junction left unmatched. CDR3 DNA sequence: TGCGCCAGCAGCCCCGATGGGGGCCAGGGGGTGGGTGGCTACACCTTC. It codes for CASSPDGGQGVGGYTF.

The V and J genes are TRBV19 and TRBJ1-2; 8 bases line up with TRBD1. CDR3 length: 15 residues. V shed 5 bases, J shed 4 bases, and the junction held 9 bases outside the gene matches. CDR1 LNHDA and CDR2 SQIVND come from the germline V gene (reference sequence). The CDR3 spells CASSEYRGSGYGYTF. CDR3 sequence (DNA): TGTGCCAGTAGTGAGTACAGGGGGTCTGGCTATGGCTACACCTTC.

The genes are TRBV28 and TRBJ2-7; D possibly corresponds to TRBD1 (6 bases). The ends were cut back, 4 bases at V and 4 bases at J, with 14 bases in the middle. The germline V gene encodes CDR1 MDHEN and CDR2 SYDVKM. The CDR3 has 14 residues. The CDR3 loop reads CASSSGDKLYEQYV. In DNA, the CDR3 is TGTGCCAGCAGTTCCGGGGACAAGCTGTACGAGCAGTACGTC.

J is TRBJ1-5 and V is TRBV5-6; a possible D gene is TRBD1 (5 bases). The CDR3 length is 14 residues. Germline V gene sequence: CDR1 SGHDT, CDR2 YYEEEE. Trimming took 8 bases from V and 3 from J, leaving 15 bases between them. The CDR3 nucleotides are TGTGCCAGGGAAGGGAGGGGCCCCAATCAGCCCCAGCATTTT. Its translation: CAREGRGPNQPQHF. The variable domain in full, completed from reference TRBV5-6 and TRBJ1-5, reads DAGVTQSPTHLIKTRGQQVTLRCSPKSGHDTVSWYQQALGQGPQFIFQYYEEEERQRGNFPDRFSGHQFPNYSSELNVNALLLGDSALYLCAREGRGPNQPQHFGDGTRLSIL.

CDR3 amino acids: CASSQTLSMNTEAFF. CDR3 nucleotide sequence: TGTGCCAGCAGTCAGACCCTTTCGATGAACACTGAAGCTTTCTTT. The V call is TRBV28, the J call TRBJ1-1, with unresolved D. The ends were cut back, 5 bases at V and 0 bases at J, with 13 bases in the middle. The CDR3 length is 15 residues. Germline CDR1 reads MDHEN; CDR2 reads SYDVKM. Full variable domain (missing parts from reference TRBV28 and TRBJ1-1): DVKVTQSSRYLVKRTGEKVFLECVQDMDHENMFWYRQDPGLGLRLIYFSYDVKMKEKGDIPEGYSVSREKKERFSLILESASTNQTSMYLCASSQTLSMNTEAFFGQGTRLTVV.

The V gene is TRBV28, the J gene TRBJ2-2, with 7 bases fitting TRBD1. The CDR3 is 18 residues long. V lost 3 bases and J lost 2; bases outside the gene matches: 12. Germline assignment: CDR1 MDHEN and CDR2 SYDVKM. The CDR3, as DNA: TGTGCCAGCAGTTTGCAGGGGGTCAAACAAAAAAACACCGGGGAGCTGTTTTTT. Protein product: CASSLQGVKQKNTGELFF.